The TCR beta chain described here comes from a study of radiotherapy plus CTLA-4 blockade in lung cancer. About the study: Disease control was present in roughly 29% of patients, and objective responses in under 20%.

Germline assignment: CDR1 KGHSH and CDR2 LQKENI. V was pared by 0 bases and J by 4 bases, with 15 bases between. This CDR3 region has 16 residues. Profiling relied on immunoSEQ multiplex PCR, and the TCRdb table lists in-frame clones only, not all of them. The sample consists of tens of thousands of clones, about 88% of them appearing once. The sequence was obtained from a human donor with non-small cell lung cancer whose response to radiotherapy plus ipilimumab could not be evaluated. The J gene is TRBJ1-2, the V gene TRBV18, with TRBD1 as a possible D gene (5 bases). The sample was peripheral blood, taken from a patient treated with radiotherapy plus ipilimumab. The CDR3 nucleotides read TGTGCCAGCTCACCACCGAGGGCCGGGGGGACCTATGGCTACACCTTC. This translates into CASSPPRAGGTYGYTF.